This T cell receptor (beta chain) was recovered during a study of blood T cell repertoires in COVID-19. Germline CDR1 and CDR2: SQVTM and ANQGSEA. The CDR3 loop spans 15 amino acids. The V gene lost 8 bases and the J gene lost 10 bases, with 24 bases spanning the gap. The method was immunoSEQ multiplex PCR; TCRdb's version includes in-frame clones alone and lacks a portion of them. The table lists under 200,000 clones, about 85% of them singletons. J is TRBJ2-6 and V is TRBV29-1; possibly TRBD1 for D (6 bases). Sample: peripheral blood. This TCR came from a woman older than 75 with acute or convalescent COVID-19. CDR3 bases: TGCAGCATCCAACTGGGGGCAGGCGGAGCTAACGTCCTGACTTTC. It specifies CSIQLGAGGANVLTF.